This T cell receptor (beta chain) originates from a study of glioma-infiltrating T cells after dendritic cell vaccination. Data came from immunoSEQ multiplex PCR; TCRdb stores just in-frame clones and leaves some out. Here the sample spans tens of thousands of clones, 85% to 95% being singletons. General observations from the study: Patients with more pretreatment TILs had longer time to progression and survival. Complete blood and tumor specimen sets were limited to few patients.

As concerns this clone: Its antigen remains unknown.

Only patients with spare fresh-frozen tumor and over two years of follow-up were included. No glioblastoma patient carried an isocitrate dehydrogenase mutation. The CDR3 consists of 14 residues. The V end was cut by 7 bases, the J end by 8 bases, with 17 bases between. From germline, CDR1 is MDHEN and CDR2 SYDVKM. This chain links TRBV28 with TRBJ1-4, with D tentatively TRBD1 (5 bases). The receptor's source is a human donor with glioblastoma. The specimen comprised blood, sampled before dendritic cell vaccination. Here the CDR3 reads CASKFRGKFEKLFF. CDR3 coding DNA: TGTGCCAGCAAGTTTCGGGGGAAGTTCGAAAAACTGTTTTTT.